This T cell receptor (beta chain) was identified in a study of OX40 agonist ivuxolimab in advanced cancers. Looking at the study overall: In this cohort, patients received ivuxolimab, an agonistic anti-OX40 (CD134) antibody. Aged roughly 23 to 85 with a mean of approximately 60 years, they were 82.7% male. Study-wide results and caveats: Also showing low normalized T-cell clonal expansion were some of the nonresponders.

Trimming shortened V by 2 bases and J by 0 bases, and 11 bases separated the two germline ends. This CDR3 has 15 residues. Looked up from germline, CDR1 is PRHDT and CDR2 is FYEKMQ (reference sequence). Here immunoSEQ multiplex PCR was the method, and the copy in TCRdb shows in-frame clones only, minus some. Of under 100,000 clones in the sample, roughly 84% are singletons; the top ten hold 0.65% to 0.8%. Points on this clone: Its specificity is not known.

Here the sequenced sample was CD4+ or CD8+ T cells sorted from blood, taken in a trial of the OX40 agonist ivuxolimab. The clonotype comes from an adult with an advanced solid tumor such as melanoma, head and neck, liver or kidney cancer. This chain connects TRBV13 to TRBJ2-7; tentative D call: TRBD1 (6 bases). CDR3 in amino acids: CASSLPGAFSYEQYF. The CDR3 DNA sequence: TGTGCCAGCAGCTTACCAGGGGCGTTCTCCTACGAGCAGTACTTC.